One and the same sample provided the 22 T cell receptor beta chains below, sequenced in a study of T-cell reconstitution after alpha-beta-depleted transplantation in children. Preparation of the TCRbeta library was carried out with unique molecular identifiers. TCRdb reprocessed the PCR reads with MiXCR, giving one entry per CDR3 protein. The sample yields about 420,000 distinct CDR3 sequences, 15% to 20% seen once. The specimen comprised PBMCs, mostly from graft donor cells, sampled 360 days after TCRalphabeta/CD19-depleted stem cell transplant. The receptor set was obtained from a boy under two years old who had a stem cell transplant for Wiskott-Aldrich syndrome, so the T cells may come from the graft donor.

The chain carries TRBV5-1 and TRBJ2-3; possibly TRBD1 or TRBD2 for D (5 bases each). V was pared by 0 bases and J by 0 bases, with 8 bases between. CDR3 length: 15 amino acids. Per germline, CDR1 SGHRS and CDR2 YFSETQ. For the CDR3, the DNA is TGCGCCAGCAGCTTGGATTGGGGGAGCACAGATACGCAGTATTTT. Protein sequence: CASSLDWGSTDTQYF. The whole variable domain, filled in from reference TRBV5-1 and TRBJ2-3, reads KAGVTQTPRYLIKTRGQQVTLSCSPISGHRSVSWYQQTPGQGLQFLFEYFSETQRNKGNFPGRFSGRQFSNSRSEMNVSTLELGDSALYLCASSLDWGSTDTQYFGPGTRLTVL.

There are a few counts of this clonotype. The chain employs TRBV6-6 and TRBJ1-6; no clear D. V shed 5 bases and J shed 7 bases, with 9 bases lying between them. CDR3 length equals 13 residues. Germline values: CDR1 MNHNY, CDR2 SVGAGI (reference sequence). The CDR3 region has the DNA TGTGCCAGCAGTAACCAAGGGAATTCACCCCTCCACTTT. Encoded protein: CASSNQGNSPLHF.

In DNA form, the CDR3 reads TGTGCCACCTTAGACAGGGCGAACACCGGGGAGCTGTTTTTT. This codes for CATLDRANTGELFF. V gene TRBV7-9 combines with J gene TRBJ2-2; 7 bases agree with TRBD1. V trimming: 10 bases; J trimming: 0 bases; junction bases outside the gene matches: 5. The CDR3 consists of 14 residues. CDR1 and CDR2 (germline): SEHNR, FQNEAQ (reference sequence).

The V gene is TRBV2, the J gene TRBJ2-7; no definite D call. Germline V gives CDR1 SNHLY, CDR2 FYNNEI. Trimming stripped 6 bases from V and 6 bases from J, with 12 bases between. The CDR3 contains 12 residues. In DNA, the CDR3 is TGTGCCAGCAGGCGGCTTCTTAGCGAGCAGTACTTC. Protein sequence: CASRRLLSEQYF.

This clonotype was seen many times. V usage is TRBV5-1 and J usage is TRBJ1-3; a weak D match, TRBD1 (6 bases). Germline values: CDR1 SGHRS, CDR2 YFSETQ. CDR3 length: 16 amino acids. V dropped 0 bases and J dropped 0 bases, with 10 bases sitting between them. The CDR3 sequence: CASSLEGHLSGNTIYF. The CDR3 DNA follows: TGCGCCAGCAGCTTGGAGGGACATCTCTCTGGAAACACCATATATTTT.

V usage is TRBV24-1 and J usage is TRBJ2-2; 8 bases line up with TRBD1. Germline V gene sequence: CDR1 KGHDR, CDR2 SFDVKD. CDR3 size: 15 residues. Germline trimming cut 3 bases from V and 5 bases from J; bases unmatched to any gene: 4. The CDR3 is CATSDRTGSTGELFF. Here the CDR3 DNA reads TGTGCCACCAGTGATAGGACAGGGAGTACCGGGGAGCTGTTTTTT.

This rearrangement joins TRBV5-1 to TRBJ2-3; TRBD2 aligns across 8 bases. Germline V gives CDR1 SGHRS, CDR2 YFSETQ. Trimming removed 4 bases from V and 7 bases from J; junction bases left unmatched: 11. This CDR3 is 15 amino acids long. The CDR3 coding sequence is TGCGCCAGCAGCCAACACCGGGGGGGCCGGAATACGCAGTATTTT. The encoded protein is CASSQHRGGRNTQYF.

This clonotype was counted many times. This chain joins TRBV7-9 and TRBJ2-5; 11 bases fit TRBD2. This CDR3 contains 15 residues. Trimming took 6 bases from V and 5 from J; bases not matched to a gene: 8. The germline gives CDR1 SEHNR, CDR2 FQNEAQ (reference sequence). CDR3: CASRDSGGARETQYF. CDR3 DNA: TGTGCCAGCAGAGATAGCGGGGGGGCCCGGGAGACCCAGTACTTC.

This sequence joins TRBV7-2 and TRBJ2-3; D perhaps matches TRBD2 (6 bases). Germline V gene lookup returns CDR1 SGHTA and CDR2 FQGNSA. Trimming pared 0 bases from V and 4 bases from J, leaving 23 bases between. CDR3 size: 19 residues. CDR3 residues: CASSLAHRRGALSPDTQYF. The CDR3 region has the DNA TGTGCCAGCAGCTTAGCCCACCGTCGCGGGGCATTATCTCCAGATACGCAGTATTTT.

The chain links TRBV10-3 to TRBJ1-4; TRBD1 is a possible D gene (6 bases). V dropped 7 bases and J dropped 3 bases, with 9 bases sitting between them. The CDR3 extends over 13 amino acids. Germline V CDR1 and CDR2: ENHRY, SYGVKD. The CDR3 is CAIMDSSNEKLFF. CDR3 DNA sequence: TGTGCCATCATGGACAGCTCTAATGAAAAACTGTTTTTT.

The sample holds a few counts of this clonotype. In DNA, the CDR3 is TGTGCCAGCAGTTTATCGGCAGGGGTTCAGCCCCAGCATTTT. Translation gives CASSLSAGVQPQHF. The chain uses TRBV12-3 or TRBV12-4 and TRBJ1-5; possible D gene TRBD1, 6 bases. The CDR3 is 14 residues long. Between the trimmed V and J ends, which lost 2 bases and 6 bases, there was a span of 11 bases.

This clonotype was picked up a small number of times. The chain combines TRBV5-1 with TRBJ2-5; a possible D gene is TRBD1 (6 bases). The germline CDR1 and CDR2 sequences are SGHRS and YFSETQ. The V end was cut by 1 base, the J end by 1 base, with 11 bases between. This CDR3 contains 15 residues. This CDR3 reads CASSLTGFPQETQYF. The CDR3, as DNA: TGCGCCAGCAGCTTGACAGGGTTTCCCCAAGAGACCCAGTACTTC.

This clonotype has at least ten counts. The J gene is TRBJ2-1, the V gene TRBV25-1; maybe TRBD2 (6 bases). V was shortened by 6 bases and J by 8 bases, with 14 bases between the two germline ends. Looked up from germline, CDR1 is MGHDK and CDR2 is SYGVNS. The length of the CDR3 is 13 residues. The CDR3 DNA follows: TGTGCCAGCAGACGGGACTTCAGAGATGAGCAGTTCTTC. Its translation is CASRRDFRDEQFF. Full variable domain (outside the CDR3, taken from reference TRBV25-1 and TRBJ2-1): EADIYQTPRYLVIGTGKKITLECSQTMGHDKMYWYQQDPGMELHLIHYSYGVNSTEKGDLSSESTVSRIRTEHFPLTLESARPSHTSQYLCASRRDFRDEQFFGPGTRLTVL.

This clonotype was found a few times. This chain connects TRBV4-3 to TRBJ2-1, with 13 nucleotides matching TRBD2. CDR1 and CDR2 from the germline V gene are LGHNA and YSLEER. This CDR3 has 16 residues. V lost 1 base, J lost 10 bases, and 7 bases stayed unmatched. CDR3 region: CASSQAGLAGAREQFF. DNA for the CDR3: TGCGCCAGCAGCCAAGCTGGACTAGCGGGAGCACGCGAGCAGTTCTTC.

This clonotype was seen a few times. The chain uses TRBV5-1 and TRBJ2-3, with a weak D call TRBD1 (6 bases). The CDR3 runs 15 residues. The V gene's germline CDR1 is SGHRS and CDR2 YFSETQ. Trimming cost V 1 base and J 5 bases, with 14 bases left between them. CDR3 sequence reads: CASSLLDSTGDTQYF. The CDR3 coding sequence is TGCGCCAGCAGCTTGTTGGACAGTACGGGAGATACGCAGTATTTT.

This chain connects TRBV4-3 to TRBJ2-7; D ambiguous. CDR3 size: 13 residues. The ends were cut back, 0 bases at V and 2 bases at J, with 5 bases in the middle. Germline V gene sequence: CDR1 LGHNA, CDR2 YSLEER. The CDR3 loop reads CASSQEIPYEQYF. Here the CDR3 DNA reads TGCGCCAGCAGCCAAGAAATCCCCTACGAGCAGTACTTC.

CDR3 sequence: CATSFGLAEPGKFF. CDR3 sequence (DNA): TGTGCCACCAGCTTCGGACTAGCGGAGCCCGGAAAGTTCTTC. V and J are TRBV15 and TRBJ2-1; TRBD2 matches 10 bases. This CDR3 has 14 residues. Trimming took 5 bases from V and 14 from J; bases not matched to a gene: 12. Per the germline V gene, CDR1 is LNHNV and CDR2 is YYDKDF (reference sequence).

This clonotype was detected only a few times. The chain recombines TRBV10-1 with TRBJ2-3; TRBD1 matches 8 bases. With 0 bases clipped from V and 0 bases from J, the junction kept 14 bases outside the gene matches. The germline V gene encodes CDR1 WNHNN and CDR2 SYGVQD (reference sequence). CDR3 size: 20 residues. This CDR3 is CASSESRSRGRGRSTDTQYF. CDR3 nucleotide sequence: TGCGCCAGCAGTGAGTCAAGGAGTCGTGGCAGGGGGCGTAGCACAGATACGCAGTATTTT.

The table lists this clonotype with many counts. The chain combines TRBV6-2 or TRBV6-3 with TRBJ2-1; the D gene is possibly TRBD2 (6 bases). V lost 4 bases and J lost 6, with 7 bases in between. The CDR3 loop spans 12 amino acids. The germline gives CDR1 MNHEY, CDR2 SVGEGT. The CDR3 DNA reads TGTGCCAGCAGTTTAGCGGCCAATGAGCAGTTCTTC. The encoded protein is CASSLAANEQFF.

This rearrangement joins TRBV4-1 to TRBJ2-2; D is unresolved. Looked up from germline, CDR1 is MGHRA and CDR2 is YSYEKL. The CDR3 is made up of 17 amino acids. The germline V and J ends were trimmed by 0 bases and 0 bases, with 11 bases remaining between them. Written as DNA, the CDR3 is TGCGCCAGCAGCCAAGACCCCCCCCGGCCGAACACCGGGGAGCTGTTTTTT. Amino acids: CASSQDPPRPNTGELFF.

Only a few counts were recorded for this clonotype. The chain links TRBV20-1 to TRBJ2-7; 7 bases line up with TRBD2. Trimming at V came to 8 bases and at J to 4 bases, leaving 14 bases not matched to a gene. The CDR3 contains 14 residues. Germline CDR1 DFQATT, CDR2 SNEGSKA (reference sequence). The CDR3 nucleotides read TGCAGTATTTCTAGAGGCTCAGCGGGATACGAGCAGTACTTC. Protein: CSISRGSAGYEQYF.

The sample holds a few counts of this clonotype. The chain joins TRBV4-3 to TRBJ2-2; 11 positions match TRBD2. The ends lost 1 base at V and 0 bases at J; junction bases unmatched: 7. Germline CDR1 and CDR2: LGHNA and YSLEER. The CDR3 runs to 19 residues. CDR3 in amino acids: CASSQGVSGRAPNTGELFF. In DNA, the CDR3 is TGCGCCAGCAGCCAAGGCGTTAGCGGGAGGGCCCCGAACACCGGGGAGCTGTTTTTT.